In its sample, the clone carrying this T cell receptor beta chain was seen many times. What it recognizes is unknown. Naive CD8 T cells were sorted as CD8+CD4-CCR7+CD45RA+. These data are taken from a study of molecular identifiers for immune sequencing clone quantification. Study results and limitations: Same-barcode identical TCR molecules could make highly expanded clones look smaller than they are. Under 1% of molecules in naive cells, but over 97% of effector molecules, belonged to clones above 20 RNA copies.

TCRdb reprocessed the PCR reads via MiXCR and lists one record per CDR3 protein. Altogether under 650,000 distinct CDR3 sequences are present, 20% being singletons, with the ten largest covering under 0.95%. The material sequenced was naive CD8+ T cells from blood, with Jurkat cell RNA spiked in. Indicated subset: FACS-sorted CD8+CD4-CCR7+CD45RA+ naive T cells. This TCR came from a human donor in good health. Some libraries in this study had Jurkat cell RNA spiked in.

The CDR3 protein is CSARDALAGSEQYF. DNA of the CDR3: TGCAGTGCTAGAGATGCACTAGCGGGAAGCGAGCAGTACTTC. This chain connects TRBV20-1 to TRBJ2-7, with TRBD2 identical over 10 bases. Germline V gene sequence: CDR1 DFQATT, CDR2 SNEGSKA (reference sequence). J gave up 6 bases and V 0 bases, and 5 bases lay outside the gene matches. The CDR3 totals 14 residues.